The 7 T cell receptor beta chains below come from one sample, sequenced in a study of graft-versus-host responses after intestinal transplantation. Their antigens are not known. The table came from immunoSEQ multiplex PCR; TCRdb's copy has only in-frame clones and leaves some out. The sample has about 120,000 clones; 90% are singletons. Sequences were derived from unstimulated CD4+ T cells sorted from spleen or lymph node cells, sampled before intestinal transplant. The receptors originated from a human donor who received an intestinal transplant.

This chain connects TRBV6-1 to TRBJ1-4; 8 bases fit TRBD1. CDR1 is MNHNS, CDR2 SASEGT, per germline. Trimming at V came to 7 bases and at J to 11 bases, leaving 12 bases not matched to a gene. The CDR3 runs 14 residues. Written as DNA, the CDR3 is TGTGCCAGCATCGCACCCGGACAGGGCTATAAACTGTTTTTT. It codes for CASIAPGQGYKLFF.

This clone was picked up one time. The J gene is TRBJ2-7, the V gene TRBV11-2; TRBD1 matches 8 bases. CDR1 and CDR2 from the germline V gene are SGHAT and FQNNGV. V lost 0 bases and J lost 5; bases outside the gene matches: 12. The CDR3 covers 17 residues. DNA of the CDR3: TGTGCCAGCAGCTTAGATTTACGCAGGGGGCGTTCCCACGAGCAGTACTTC. This codes for CASSLDLRRGRSHEQYF.

The V and J genes are TRBV7-3 and TRBJ1-2; 12 nucleotides line up with TRBD1. This CDR3 is 16 amino acids long. Germline values: CDR1 SGHTA, CDR2 FQGTGA. The trim removed 3 bases at V and 5 bases at J, leaving 7 bases unmatched. Here the CDR3 DNA reads TGTGCCAGCAGCTTCAGCGGGACAGGGGGCCAATATGGCTACACCTTC. This translates into CASSFSGTGGQYGYTF.

V gene TRBV11-3 combines with J gene TRBJ2-7, with 7 bases that match TRBD1. Trimming took 5 bases from V and 3 from J; bases not matched to a gene: 4. CDR3 length: 13 residues. CDR1 is SGHNT, CDR2 YENEEA, per germline. The CDR3: CASSLGQDYEQYF. In nucleotides, the CDR3 is TGTGCCAGCAGCCTAGGACAGGACTACGAGCAGTACTTC.

The chain carries TRBV7-9 and TRBJ2-7; 10 nucleotides line up with TRBD1. This CDR3 has 15 residues. J was trimmed by 4 bases and V by 5 bases; bases with no gene match: 8. Looked up from germline, CDR1 is SEHNR and CDR2 is FQNEAQ (reference sequence). CDR3 protein: CASSPKDRGGYEQYF. The CDR3 DNA reads as TGTGCCAGCAGCCCGAAGGACAGGGGGGGGTACGAGCAGTACTTC.

The gene calls are TRBV7-9 and TRBJ2-2, with TRBD1 identical over 7 bases. The junction had 11 bases not matched to a gene; V was cut back by 5 bases and J by 5 bases. This CDR3 region has 16 residues. Germline assignment: CDR1 SEHNR and CDR2 FQNEAQ (reference sequence). The chain's CDR3 is CASSTRQGKLTGELFF. DNA for the CDR3: TGTGCCAGCAGCACCAGACAGGGAAAATTAACCGGGGAGCTGTTTTTT.

V is TRBV9 and J is TRBJ1-1; no clear D. The germline V gene encodes CDR1 SGDLS and CDR2 YYNGEE. The CDR3 has 13 amino acids. V was pared by 0 bases and J by 1 base, with 4 bases between. CDR3 DNA sequence: TGTGCCAGCAGCGTAGGCGAGAACACTGAAGCTTTCTTT. Protein product: CASSVGENTEAFF.